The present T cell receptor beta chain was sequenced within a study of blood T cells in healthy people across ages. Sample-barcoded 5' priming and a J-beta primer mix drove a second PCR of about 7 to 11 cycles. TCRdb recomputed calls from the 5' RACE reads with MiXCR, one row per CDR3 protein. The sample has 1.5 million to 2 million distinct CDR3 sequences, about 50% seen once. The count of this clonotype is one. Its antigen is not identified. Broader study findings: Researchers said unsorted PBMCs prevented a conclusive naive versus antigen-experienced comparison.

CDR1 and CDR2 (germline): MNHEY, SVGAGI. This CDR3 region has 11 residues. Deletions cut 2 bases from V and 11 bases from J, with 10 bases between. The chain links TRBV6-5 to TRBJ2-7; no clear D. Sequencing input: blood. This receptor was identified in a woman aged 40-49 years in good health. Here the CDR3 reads CASSYETPEYF. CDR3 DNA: TGTGCCAGCAGTTACGAGACGCCGGAGTACTTC.